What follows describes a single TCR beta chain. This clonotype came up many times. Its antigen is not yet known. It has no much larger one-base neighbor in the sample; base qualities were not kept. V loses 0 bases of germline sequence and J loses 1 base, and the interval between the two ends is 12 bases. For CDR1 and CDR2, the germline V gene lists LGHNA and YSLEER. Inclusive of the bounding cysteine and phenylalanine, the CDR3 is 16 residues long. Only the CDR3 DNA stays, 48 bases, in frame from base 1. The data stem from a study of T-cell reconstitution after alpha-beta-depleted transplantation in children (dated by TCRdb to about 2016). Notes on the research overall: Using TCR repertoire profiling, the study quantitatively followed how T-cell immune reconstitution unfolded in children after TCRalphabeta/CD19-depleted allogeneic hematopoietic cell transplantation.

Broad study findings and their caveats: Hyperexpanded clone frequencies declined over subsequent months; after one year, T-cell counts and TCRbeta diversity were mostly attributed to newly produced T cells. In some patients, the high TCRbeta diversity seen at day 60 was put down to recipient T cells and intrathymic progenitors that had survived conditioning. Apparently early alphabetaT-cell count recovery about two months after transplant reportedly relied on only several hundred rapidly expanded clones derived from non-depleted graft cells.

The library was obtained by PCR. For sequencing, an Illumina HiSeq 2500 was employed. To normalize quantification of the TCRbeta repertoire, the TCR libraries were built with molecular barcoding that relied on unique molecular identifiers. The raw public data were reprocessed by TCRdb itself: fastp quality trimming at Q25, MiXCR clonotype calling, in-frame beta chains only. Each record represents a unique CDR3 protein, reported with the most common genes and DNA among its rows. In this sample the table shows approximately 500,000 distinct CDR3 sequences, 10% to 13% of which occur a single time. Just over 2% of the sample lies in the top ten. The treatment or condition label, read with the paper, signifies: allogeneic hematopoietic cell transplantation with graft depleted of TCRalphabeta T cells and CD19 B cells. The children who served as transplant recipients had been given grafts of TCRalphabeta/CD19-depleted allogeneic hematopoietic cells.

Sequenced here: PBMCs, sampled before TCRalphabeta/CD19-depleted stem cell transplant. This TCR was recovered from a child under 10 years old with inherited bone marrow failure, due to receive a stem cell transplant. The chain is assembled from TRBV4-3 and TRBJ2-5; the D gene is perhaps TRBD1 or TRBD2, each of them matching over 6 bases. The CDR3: CASSQDLGGLQETQYF. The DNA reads TGCGCCAGCAGCCAAGATCTCGGGGGCCTCCAAGAGACCCAGTACTTC.